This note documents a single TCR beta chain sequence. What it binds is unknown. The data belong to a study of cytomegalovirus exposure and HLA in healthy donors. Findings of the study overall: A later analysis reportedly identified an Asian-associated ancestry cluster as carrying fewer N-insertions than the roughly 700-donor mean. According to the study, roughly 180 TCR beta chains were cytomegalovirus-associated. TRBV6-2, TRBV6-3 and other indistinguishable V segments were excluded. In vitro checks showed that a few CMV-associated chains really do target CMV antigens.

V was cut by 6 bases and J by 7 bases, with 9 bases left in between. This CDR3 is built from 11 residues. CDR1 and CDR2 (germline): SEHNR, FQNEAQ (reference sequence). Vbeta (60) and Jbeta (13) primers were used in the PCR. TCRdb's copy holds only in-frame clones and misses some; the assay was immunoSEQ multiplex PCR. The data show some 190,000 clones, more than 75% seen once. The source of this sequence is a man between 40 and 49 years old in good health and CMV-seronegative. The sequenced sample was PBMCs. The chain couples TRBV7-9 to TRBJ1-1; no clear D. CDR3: CASRSVGEAFF. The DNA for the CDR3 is TGTGCCAGCAGGTCCGTCGGTGAAGCTTTCTTT.